The T cell receptor beta chain described here comes from a study of spatial heterogeneity in lung cancer. On each TCR cDNA molecule, a unique molecular identifier was present. Each CDR3 protein is one row after TCRdb ran MiXCR on the 5' RACE reads. The sample lists approximately 15,000 distinct CDR3 sequences, 3.6% occurring once. The CDR3 covers 13 residues. Losses at the gene ends were 4 bases for V and 4 bases for J; bases not matched to a gene: 3. The germline V gene has CDR1 SNHLY and CDR2 FYNNEI. This clonotype was observed at least ten times. With the library built for alpha chains, this beta chain is off target and its frequency is not meaningful. Time point specified: sample taken at primary tumor resection.

The sequencing here drew on normal lung tissue next to the tumor, taken at surgery. The chain carries TRBV2 and TRBJ2-7; TRBD1 aligns across 8 bases. The sequence came from a male donor with early-stage non-small cell lung cancer. The CDR3 DNA reads TGTGCCAGCAGTGTGGACAGGGCTTACGAGCAGTACTTC. Its protein is CASSVDRAYEQYF. The whole variable domain, remainder taken from reference TRBV2 and TRBJ2-7, is EPEVTQTPSHQVTQMGQEVILRCVPISNHLYFYWYRQILGQKVEFLVSFYNNEISEKSEIFDDQFSVERPDGSNFTLKIRSTKLEDSAMYFCASSVDRAYEQYFGPGTRLTVT.